These 22 T cell receptor beta chains were all obtained from the same sample, sequenced in a study of T cell responses to AZD1222 COVID-19 vaccine. Data came from immunoSEQ multiplex PCR; TCRdb stores just in-frame clones and leaves some out. The repertoire holds approximately 130,000 clones, about nine tenths seen once, with around 7.2% in the top ten. Sequencing was performed on peripheral blood, taken on day 0 of AZD1222 vaccination. The receptors come from an adult in good health.

The CDR3 sequence: CASSVGGTGRDTEAFF. DNA of the CDR3: TGTGCCAGCAGCGTAGGAGGGACAGGTAGGGACACTGAAGCTTTCTTT. The rearrangement joins TRBV9 to TRBJ1-1; TRBD1 matches 8 bases. The CDR3 totals 16 residues. Per germline, CDR1 SGDLS and CDR2 YYNGEE. The junction had 7 bases not matched to a gene; V was cut back by 0 bases and J by 3 bases.

The chain joins TRBV5-1 to TRBJ2-3; 11 positions agree with TRBD2. CDR1 and CDR2 from the germline V gene are SGHRS and YFSETQ. The CDR3 loop spans 13 amino acids. J gave up 12 bases and V 4 bases, and 7 bases lay outside the gene matches. The CDR3 sequence: CASSRGLAEDQYF. The CDR3, as DNA: TGCGCCAGCAGCCGGGGACTAGCGGAAGACCAGTATTTT.

The chain combines TRBV7-9 with TRBJ2-6; D not resolved. Trimming cost V 5 bases and J 0 bases, with 8 bases left between them. The CDR3 sequence is 15 residues long. Germline lookup yields CDR1 SEHNR and CDR2 FQNEAQ (reference sequence). In nucleotides, the CDR3 is TGTGCCAGCAGCCCCCGCTCCTCTGGGGCCAACGTCCTGACTTTC. Amino acids: CASSPRSSGANVLTF.

This clone has just a few counts. The sample contains more than one DNA sequence encoding this CDR3. The chain links TRBV28 to TRBJ2-7; D is undetermined. The CDR3 length is 13 residues. V lost 6 bases and J 3 bases, leaving 12 bases between the germline ends. Germline V gene lookup returns CDR1 MDHEN and CDR2 SYDVKM. The CDR3 reads CASSPGPLYEQYF. The DNA of the CDR3 is TGTGCCAGCAGCCCTGGACCTCTCTACGAGCAGTACTTC.

This clone has just one count. The chain joins TRBV12-3 or TRBV12-4 to TRBJ2-5, with D unclear. The CDR3 covers 13 residues. The V and J ends lost 10 bases and 5 bases respectively, with 17 bases between them. As DNA, the CDR3 is TGTGCCACCAGCACTGGTCCCTCGGAGACCCAGTACTTC. Its protein is CATSTGPSETQYF.

V gene TRBV11-2 combines with J gene TRBJ2-3, with TRBD2 matching 11 bases. Per germline, CDR1 SGHAT and CDR2 FQNNGV. This CDR3 is built from 19 residues. V shed 1 base, J shed 2 bases, and the junction held 11 bases outside the gene matches. The CDR3 sequence: CASSLVPLAGGKVTDTQYF. The CDR3 bases are TGTGCCAGCAGCTTAGTACCGCTAGCGGGAGGCAAAGTCACAGATACGCAGTATTTT.

This clone was counted once. V usage is TRBV15 and J usage is TRBJ1-2, with a weak D call TRBD1 (5 bases). Germline lookup yields CDR1 LNHNV and CDR2 YYDKDF (reference sequence). This CDR3 contains 13 residues. The germline V and J ends were trimmed by 0 bases and 6 bases, with 8 bases remaining between them. DNA for the CDR3: TGTGCCACCAGCAGAGATTGGGGGAATGGCTACACCTTC. Translated, it gives CATSRDWGNGYTF.

The chain employs TRBV15 and TRBJ1-5; D not certain. This CDR3 has 17 amino acids. The germline gives CDR1 LNHNV, CDR2 YYDKDF (reference sequence). V was pared by 0 bases and J by 3 bases, with 15 bases between. In DNA form, the CDR3 reads TGTGCCACCAGCAGAGATACGACAAGATCTTACAATCAGCCCCAGCATTTT. This translates into CATSRDTTRSYNQPQHF.

The V and J genes are TRBV19 and TRBJ1-5; D uncertain. The CDR3 has 14 amino acids. Trimming stripped 3 bases from V and 4 bases from J, with 10 bases between. Germline values: CDR1 LNHDA, CDR2 SQIVND (reference sequence). The CDR3 reads CASSIAAGNQPQHF. For the CDR3, the DNA is TGTGCCAGTAGTATTGCGGCAGGTAATCAGCCCCAGCATTTT.

The chain links TRBV18 to TRBJ1-1; unclear D gene. Germline V gives CDR1 KGHSH, CDR2 LQKENI. Deletions cut 3 bases from V and 3 bases from J, with 14 bases between. CDR3 size: 15 residues. The chain's CDR3 is CASSPRPTGDTEAFF. CDR3 in DNA: TGTGCCAGCTCACCTCGACCGACTGGGGACACTGAAGCTTTCTTT.

The chain uses TRBV7-9 and TRBJ1-2, with 9 positions matching TRBD1. The V and J ends lost 1 base and 6 bases, in that order; junction bases with no gene match: 15. The germline V gene encodes CDR1 SEHNR and CDR2 FQNEAQ (reference sequence). The CDR3 is made up of 18 amino acids. In nucleotides, the CDR3 is TGTGCCAGCAGCTTAGGCGTCGGGAGGGGGACAGGGAGAAATGGCTACACCTTC. Its protein product is CASSLGVGRGTGRNGYTF.

This clone was observed a few times. V is TRBV28 and J is TRBJ1-1; D call uncertain. V was shortened by 4 bases and J by 5 bases, with 11 bases between the two germline ends. The germline V gene has CDR1 MDHEN and CDR2 SYDVKM. CDR3 length: 13 residues. CDR3 loop: CASSSQHLTEAFF. CDR3 nucleotide sequence: TGTGCCAGCAGTTCCCAACATCTAACTGAAGCTTTCTTT. The whole variable domain, remainder taken from reference TRBV28 and TRBJ1-1, is DVKVTQSSRYLVKRTGEKVFLECVQDMDHENMFWYRQDPGLGLRLIYFSYDVKMKEKGDIPEGYSVSREKKERFSLILESASTNQTSMYLCASSSQHLTEAFFGQGTRLTVV.

This rearrangement joins TRBV10-3 to TRBJ2-1, with 10 bases identical to TRBD1. V trimming: 4 bases; J trimming: 4 bases; junction bases outside the gene matches: 13. The CDR3 has 18 amino acids. Germline CDR1 ENHRY, CDR2 SYGVKD. As DNA, the CDR3 is TGTGCCATCAGTGCCCCCCGGGACAGGGGCGCTTTATACAATGAGCAGTTCTTC. It encodes CAISAPRDRGALYNEQFF.

The rearrangement uses TRBV7-2 and TRBJ1-2, with 7 positions matching TRBD1. Unmatched junction bases numbered 4, after V lost 5 bases and J lost 1 base. In germline, CDR1 is SGHTA, CDR2 FQGNSA. The CDR3 runs to 14 residues. The CDR3 loop is CASSPGGGNYGYTF. The CDR3 nucleotides are TGTGCCAGCAGCCCAGGGGGAGGTAACTATGGCTACACCTTC.

The J gene is TRBJ2-1, the V gene TRBV2, with D possibly matching TRBD2 (6 bases). Deletions cut 8 bases from V and 6 bases from J, with 26 bases between. CDR3 size: 17 residues. Germline CDR1 SNHLY, CDR2 FYNNEI. CDR3 in amino acids: CASGGGSAQPPGNEQFF. The CDR3 nucleotides are TGTGCCAGCGGTGGGGGGTCCGCGCAACCACCGGGCAATGAGCAGTTCTTC.

The chain recombines TRBV24-1 with TRBJ1-2; 7 bases map to TRBD1. V lost 3 bases and J lost 4; bases outside the gene matches: 7. The CDR3 totals 15 residues. Looked up from germline, CDR1 is KGHDR and CDR2 is SFDVKD. For the CDR3, the DNA is TGTGCCACCAGTGATCGAGACAGGGACTTCTATGGCTACACCTTC. Translating it yields CATSDRDRDFYGYTF.

The chain has TRBV10-3 and TRBJ2-5; 7 bases are a match to TRBD2. Per the germline V gene, CDR1 is ENHRY and CDR2 is SYGVKD. The CDR3 runs to 17 residues. The junction had 11 bases not matched to a gene; V was cut back by 2 bases and J by 2 bases. This CDR3 is CAISEPLGGKGQETQYF. The CDR3, as DNA: TGTGCCATCAGTGAGCCCCTCGGGGGGAAGGGACAAGAGACCCAGTACTTC.

The chain recombines TRBV7-9 with TRBJ2-7; 9 bases agree with TRBD2. Trimming took 5 bases from V and 2 from J; bases not matched to a gene: 10. Germline V gene data show CDR1 as SEHNR and CDR2 as FQNEAQ (reference sequence). The CDR3 sequence is 16 residues long. The CDR3 sequence: CASSPLLASGTYEQYF. The CDR3, as DNA: TGTGCCAGCAGCCCCCTGTTGGCTAGCGGGACCTACGAGCAGTACTTC. Full variable domain (outside the CDR3, taken from reference TRBV7-9 and TRBJ2-7): DTGVSQNPRHKITKRGQNVTFRCDPISEHNRLYWYRQTLGQGPEFLTYFQNEAQLEKSRLLSDRFSAERPKGSFSTLEIQRTEQGDSAMYLCASSPLLASGTYEQYFGPGTRLTVT.

Comment on this clone: The sample carries other DNA sequences with the same CDR3. V gene TRBV18 combines with J gene TRBJ1-5; D ambiguous. V was trimmed by 3 bases and J by 2 bases, leaving 2 bases between them. CDR1 is KGHSH and CDR2 is LQKENI in the germline V gene. CDR3 length: 12 residues. The CDR3 protein is CASSPGNQPQHF. The CDR3 bases are TGTGCCAGCTCACCTGGCAATCAGCCCCAGCATTTT.

V is TRBV28 and J is TRBJ1-5; 10 bases match TRBD1. This CDR3 is built from 17 residues. V was clipped by 5 bases and J by 2 bases; unmatched bases: 9. CDR1 and CDR2 from the germline V gene are MDHEN and SYDVKM. This chain's CDR3 is CASSPGTGADGNQPQHF. The CDR3 DNA is TGTGCCAGCAGTCCCGGGACAGGGGCGGACGGCAATCAGCCCCAGCATTTT.

V is TRBV6-5 and J is TRBJ2-5, with a tentative D call TRBD1 (6 bases). Trimming shortened V by 5 bases and J by 4 bases, and 17 bases separated the two germline ends. The germline V gene encodes CDR1 MNHEY and CDR2 SVGAGI. The CDR3 runs 15 residues. CDR3 protein: CASSTRGRGGETQYF. CDR3 bases: TGTGCCAGCAGTACCCGGGGCAGGGGTGGAGAGACCCAGTACTTC.

V gene TRBV6-6 combines with J gene TRBJ1-2; 9 positions agree with TRBD1. The germline V gene encodes CDR1 MNHNY and CDR2 SVGAGI (reference sequence). The V segment lost 0 bases and the J segment 5 bases; nucleotides outside the gene matches: 4. The CDR3 runs 15 residues. The CDR3 sequence: CASSYSGQGGYGYTF. In nucleotides, the CDR3 is TGTGCCAGCAGTTACTCGGGACAGGGCGGGTATGGCTACACCTTC.